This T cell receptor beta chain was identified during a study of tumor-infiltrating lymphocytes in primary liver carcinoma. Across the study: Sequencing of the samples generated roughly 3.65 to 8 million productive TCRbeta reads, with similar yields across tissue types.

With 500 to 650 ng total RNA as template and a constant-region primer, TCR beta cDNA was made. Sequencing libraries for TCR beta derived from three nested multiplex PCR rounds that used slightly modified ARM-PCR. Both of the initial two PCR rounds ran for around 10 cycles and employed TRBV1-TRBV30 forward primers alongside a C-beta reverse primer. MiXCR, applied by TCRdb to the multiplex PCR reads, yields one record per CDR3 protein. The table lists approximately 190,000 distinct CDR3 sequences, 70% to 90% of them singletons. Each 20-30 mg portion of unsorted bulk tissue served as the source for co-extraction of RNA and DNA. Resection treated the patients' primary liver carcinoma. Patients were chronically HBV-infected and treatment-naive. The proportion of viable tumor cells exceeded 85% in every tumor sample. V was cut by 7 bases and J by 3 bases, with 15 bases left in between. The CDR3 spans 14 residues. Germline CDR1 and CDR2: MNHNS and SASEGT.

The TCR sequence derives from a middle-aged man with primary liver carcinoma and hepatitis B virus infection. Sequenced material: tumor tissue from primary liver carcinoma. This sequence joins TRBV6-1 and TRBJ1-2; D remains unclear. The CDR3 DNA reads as TGTGCCAGCACCACAATGGCATGGGACTATGGCTACACCTTC. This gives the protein CASTTMAWDYGYTF.